Listed below are T cell receptor beta chains from one sample, sequenced in a study of early T cells in non-severe SARS-CoV-2 infection. TCRdb reprocessed the 5' RACE reads via MiXCR and lists one record per CDR3 protein. The data show about 83,000 distinct CDR3 sequences, roughly an eighth seen once. The source material was whole blood. The receptors originated from an adult who was a healthcare worker with PCR-confirmed SARS-CoV-2 infection or an uninfected control (not recorded which). The CDR3 runs from the conserved cysteine through the conserved F or W. A D gene is named only where the DNA matches it firmly. Clone size, where shown, is once, few, many, or a class for clones that have expanded.

v_gene	abundance	d_gene	j_gene	CDR3nt	CDR3aa
TRBV9	few	-	TRBJ2-3	TGTGCCAGCAGCGTAGGGTCCGGGAAAAGATTAGATACGCAGTATTTT	CASSVGSGKRLDTQYF
TRBV4-3	few	-	TRBJ2-1	TGCGCCAGCAGCCAGCGCCTAGGGTACAATGAGCAGTTCTTC	CASSQRLGYNEQFF
TRBV5-4	-	-	TRBJ1-5	TGTGCCAGCAGCGATGGGGGTGTACGCAATCAGCCCCAGCATTTT	CASSDGGVRNQPQHF
TRBV10-3	once	-	TRBJ2-6	TGTGCCATCAGTGAGCCGGCCGGGTACTCTGGGGCCAACGTCCTGACTTTC	CAISEPAGYSGANVLTF
TRBV7-2	few	-	TRBJ2-3	TGTGCCAGCAGCTTAGGTCCAGATACGCAGTATTTT	CASSLGPDTQYF
TRBV13	many	-	TRBJ2-1	TGTGCCAGCAGCGCTAGCGATATCGCCTACAATGAGCAGTTCTTC	CASSASDIAYNEQFF
TRBV4-3	many	TRBD2	TRBJ2-1	TGCGCCAGCAGCGAGGGCCTGAGCGGGAGGTCGTCCTACAATGAGCAGTTCTTC	CASSEGLSGRSSYNEQFF
TRBV7-2	many	TRBD2	TRBJ2-7	TGTGCCAGCAGCCCCCGGACTAGCGCGAACTCCTACGAGCAGTACTTC	CASSPRTSANSYEQYF
TRBV7-9	few	TRBD1	TRBJ2-2	TGTGCCAGCAGCTCCCTCGGGACAGAGAACACCGGGGAGCTGTTTTTT	CASSSLGTENTGELFF
TRBV20-1	-	TRBD1	TRBJ1-6	TGCAGTGCTAGAGCTTCTCCGACCAGGGGGATGAATTCACCCCTCCACTTT	CSARASPTRGMNSPLHF
TRBV21-1	many	-	TRBJ2-7	TGTGCCAGCAGAAGGCACCTCTTC	CASRRHLF
TRBV6-1	-	-	TRBJ1-6	TGTGCCAGCAGTGAAGAACTGGGATACTCACCCCTCCACTTT	CASSEELGYSPLHF
TRBV29-1	many	TRBD1	TRBJ2-1	TGCAGCGTTGGTAGAGGACAGGGGGTTAATGAGCAGTTCTTC	CSVGRGQGVNEQFF
TRBV12-3/TRBV12-4	few	TRBD2	TRBJ2-7	TGTGCCAGCAGTTTAACGACTAGCGGGCTAAGCTTC	CASSLTTSGLSF
TRBV20-1	few	-	TRBJ2-1	TGCAGTGCCACCTTCCTGGGCCCGACCAGGAATGAGCAGTTCTTC	CSATFLGPTRNEQFF
TRBV7-2	-	TRBD1	TRBJ1-5	TGTGCCAGCAGTTGGACAGGGCTGAATCAGCCCCAGCATTTT	CASSWTGLNQPQHF
TRBV27	many	TRBD1	TRBJ2-3	TGTGCCAGCAGCCACAGGGGACCCACAGATACGCAGTATTTT	CASSHRGPTDTQYF
TRBV19	-	-	TRBJ2-7	TGTGCCAGTAGTATAAATCGGGACGGCCCACTCCGCGAGCAGTACTTC	CASSINRDGPLREQYF
TRBV5-4	few	TRBD1	TRBJ2-5	TGTGCCAGCAGCTTGGGAGTAGGGGGCGCACGTAACTATCAAGAGACCCAGTACTTC	CASSLGVGGARNYQETQYF
TRBV29-1	-	-	TRBJ2-3	TGCAGCCTCACCGGGACGACAACAGATACGCAGTATTTT	CSLTGTTTDTQYF
TRBV12-3/TRBV12-4	-	-	TRBJ1-5	TGTGCCAGCACTGACAGTCCTGGTCAGCCCCAGCATTTT	CASTDSPGQPQHF
TRBV11-2	few	-	TRBJ2-1	TGTGCCAGCAGCTTAGTAGGGGGAGTAGTATACAATGAGCAGTTCTTC	CASSLVGGVVYNEQFF